The next 6 T cell receptor beta chains were all read from a single sample in a study of cytomegalovirus exposure and HLA in healthy donors. Assay used: immunoSEQ multiplex PCR; TCRdb lists only in-frame clones, some missing. This table holds about 150,000 clones, around 90% found once. The sample consisted of PBMCs. The origin of the receptors is a woman younger than 35 in good health and CMV-seropositive.

CDR3 coding DNA: TGTGCCAGCAGTTTAGGCCTCTACAATGAGCAGTTCTTC. Translation gives CASSLGLYNEQFF. J is TRBJ2-1 and V is TRBV27, with D hard to call. The CDR3 length is 13 residues. The germline V gene encodes CDR1 MNHEY and CDR2 SMNVEV (reference sequence). Trimming removed 2 bases at V and 3 bases at J, with 5 bases between.

The chain joins TRBV20-1 to TRBJ1-2; 10 bases map to TRBD1. From germline, CDR1 is DFQATT and CDR2 SNEGSKA (reference sequence). The CDR3 extends over 11 amino acids. The junction had 9 bases not matched to a gene; V was cut back by 6 bases and J by 14 bases. The CDR3 region has the DNA TGCAGTGCGACACCGGGACAGGGGCGAACCTTC. This sequence encodes CSATPGQGRTF.

This chain uses TRBV25-1 with TRBJ1-1, with 7 bases fitting TRBD1. Germline loops: CDR1 MGHDK, CDR2 SYGVNS. V dropped 8 bases and J dropped 4; count of bases not matched to a gene: 4. The CDR3 runs to 12 residues. The CDR3 sequence is CASVQGGTEAFF. The CDR3 nucleotides read TGTGCCAGCGTCCAGGGGGGCACTGAAGCTTTCTTT.

In DNA form, the CDR3 reads TGTGCCAGTAGTATCGGCAGGGACGAGCAGTACTTC. Its translation: CASSIGRDEQYF. This chain links TRBV19 with TRBJ2-7; a weak D match, TRBD1 (5 bases). The V end was cut by 3 bases, the J end by 5 bases, with 8 bases between. The germline gives CDR1 LNHDA, CDR2 SQIVND (reference sequence). The CDR3 has 12 amino acids.

V and J are TRBV14 and TRBJ1-1, with D perhaps TRBD1 (6 bases). The CDR3 is made up of 15 amino acids. Germline-derived CDR1 and CDR2 are SGHDN and FVKESK. The V end lost 4 bases, the J end lost 1 base, and 13 bases lay between the germline ends. The chain's CDR3 is CASSPNSGQNTEAFF. In DNA, the CDR3 is TGTGCCAGCAGCCCAAACTCGGGACAGAACACTGAAGCTTTCTTT. The whole variable domain, filled in from reference TRBV14 and TRBJ1-1, reads EAGVTQFPSHSVIEKGQTVTLRCDPISGHDNLYWYRRVMGKEIKFLLHFVKESKQDESGMPNNRFLAERTGGTYSTLKVQPAELEDSGVYFCASSPNSGQNTEAFFGQGTRLTVV.

The sample holds a few counts of this clone. CDR3 sequence (DNA): TGTGCCAGCAGCCCAAGGACAGGGTGGGACACTGAAGCTTTCTTT. Amino acid sequence: CASSPRTGWDTEAFF. The genes are TRBV11-1 and TRBJ1-1, with 8 nucleotides matching TRBD1. The CDR3 runs 15 residues. Trimming removed 5 bases from V and 3 bases from J; junction bases left unmatched: 8. Looked up from germline, CDR1 is SGHAT and CDR2 is FQDESV (reference sequence).